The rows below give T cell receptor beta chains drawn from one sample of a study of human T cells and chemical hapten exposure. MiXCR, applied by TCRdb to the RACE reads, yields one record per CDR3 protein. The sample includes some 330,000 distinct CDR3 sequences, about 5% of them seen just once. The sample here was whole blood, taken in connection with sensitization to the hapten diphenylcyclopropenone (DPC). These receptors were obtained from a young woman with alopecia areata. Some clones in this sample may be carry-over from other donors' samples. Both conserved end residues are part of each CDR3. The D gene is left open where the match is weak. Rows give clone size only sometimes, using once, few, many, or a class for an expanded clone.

CASSLGQGAEEKLFF TGTGCCAGCAGCTTAGGGCAGGGGGCGGAAGAAAAACTGTTTTTT TRBJ1-4 few TRBV7-2 TRBD1
CASSFLGATNQPQHF TGTGCCAGCAGTTTTTTAGGGGCGACAAATCAGCCCCAGCATTTT TRBJ1-5 - TRBV12-3/TRBV12-4 -
CASSPAGANTEAFF TGCGCCAGCAGCCCGGCCGGTGCAAACACTGAAGCTTTCTTT TRBJ1-1 many TRBV4-1 -
CASSLNRRQDGGAQYF TGTGCCAGCAGCTTAAATCGGCGCCAGGACGGGGGAGCCCAGTACTTC TRBJ2-5 few TRBV7-3 -
CASSPVRGTQYF TGTGCCAGCAGCCCCGTCCGGGGTACGCAGTATTTT TRBJ2-3 few TRBV7-2 -
CASSLVWAPRDYGYTF TGTGCCAGCAGCTTAGTTTGGGCTCCAAGAGACTATGGCTACACCTTC TRBJ1-2 - TRBV7-2 -
CASSPASGSTEAFF TGTGCCAGCAGCCCAGCAAGTGGGAGCACTGAAGCTTTCTTT TRBJ1-1 many TRBV7-8 -
CASRFNSGAPILQFF TGTGCCAGCCGCTTCAACTCCGGGGCCCCTATATTGCAGTTCTTC TRBJ2-1 many TRBV27 -
CASSFDRGELFF TGTGCCAGCAGTTTTGATCGCGGGGAGCTGTTTTTT TRBJ2-2 - TRBV12-3/TRBV12-4 -
CSVTDNSYEQYF TGCAGCGTTACGGACAACTCCTACGAGCAGTACTTC TRBJ2-7 - TRBV29-1 -
CASGTESGLGKLFF TGTGCTAGTGGTACGGAGAGTGGCTTAGGAAAACTGTTTTTT TRBJ1-4 many TRBV12-5 -
CSAGTHPYEQYF TGCAGCGCCGGGACCCATCCCTACGAGCAGTACTTC TRBJ2-7 many TRBV29-1 -
CASSPTSGGDYNEQFF TGTGCCAGCAGCCCGACTAGCGGGGGGGACTACAATGAGCAGTTCTTC TRBJ2-1 many TRBV4-2 TRBD2
CASSPENRVLNQPQHF TGTGCCAGCTCACCAGAGAACAGGGTACTAAATCAGCCCCAGCATTTT TRBJ1-5 - TRBV18 -
CSARDGTGGEAQHF TGCAGTGCTAGAGATGGGACAGGGGGGGAGGCCCAGCATTTT TRBJ1-5 - TRBV20-1 TRBD1
CASSRTAGGYGYTF TGTGCCAGCAGTCGGACAGCCGGGGGCTATGGCTACACCTTC TRBJ1-2 many TRBV12-3/TRBV12-4 -